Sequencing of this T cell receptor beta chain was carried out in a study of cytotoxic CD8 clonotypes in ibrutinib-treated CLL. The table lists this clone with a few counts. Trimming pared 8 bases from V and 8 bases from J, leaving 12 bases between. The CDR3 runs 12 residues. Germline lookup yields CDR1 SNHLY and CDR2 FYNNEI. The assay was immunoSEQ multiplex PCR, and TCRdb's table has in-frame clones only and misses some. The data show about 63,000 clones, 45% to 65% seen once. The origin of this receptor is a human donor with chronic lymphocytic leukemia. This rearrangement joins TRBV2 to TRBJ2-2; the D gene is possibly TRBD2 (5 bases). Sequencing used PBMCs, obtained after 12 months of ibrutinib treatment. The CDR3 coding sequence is TGTGCCAGCGCTTGGAGGACGGGGGAGCTGTTTTTT. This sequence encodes CASAWRTGELFF.